These 30 T cell receptor beta chains came from one sample sequenced in a study of cytomegalovirus exposure and HLA in healthy donors. PCR involved 60 Vbeta and 13 Jbeta primers. TCRdb's copy holds only in-frame clones and misses some; the assay was immunoSEQ multiplex PCR. Counted here are about 80,000 clones, around 80% occurring once; the ten biggest clones make up more than 20%. The sample was PBMCs. Source of these receptors: a woman between 45 and 60 years old in good health and CMV-seropositive.

This clone showed up just a few times. The chain recombines TRBV7-9 with TRBJ2-5; 12 bases match TRBD2. The V gene's germline CDR1 is SEHNR and CDR2 FQNEAQ (reference sequence). The V segment lost 7 bases and the J segment 5 bases; nucleotides outside the gene matches: 17. CDR3 size: 18 residues. The CDR3 spells CASIPFLLAGGPEETQYF. The CDR3 DNA is TGTGCCAGCATCCCCTTCCTCCTAGCGGGAGGGCCGGAGGAGACCCAGTACTTC.

The gene calls are TRBV4-1 and TRBJ1-2, with TRBD1 matching 8 bases. Trimming cost V 3 bases and J 5 bases; bases outside gene matches: 2. The CDR3 consists of 13 residues. Germline CDR1 and CDR2: MGHRA and YSYEKL. The chain's CDR3 is CASSQTGVYGYTF. The CDR3 coding sequence is TGCGCCAGCAGCCAGACAGGGGTTTATGGCTACACCTTC.

V gene TRBV11-2 combines with J gene TRBJ1-2; no clear D. The V gene's germline CDR1 is SGHAT and CDR2 FQNNGV. The length of the CDR3 is 12 residues. The germline V and J ends were trimmed by 4 bases and 4 bases, with 7 bases remaining between them. CDR3 sequence (DNA): TGTGCCAGCAGCTCCCCTCGCTATGGCTACACCTTC. It encodes CASSSPRYGYTF.

The chain joins TRBV18 to TRBJ1-3; tentatively, D is TRBD1 (5 bases). Per the germline V gene, CDR1 is KGHSH and CDR2 is LQKENI. Trimming left V 2 bases short and J 0 bases short, with 20 bases between. This CDR3 is built from 19 residues. The CDR3 is CASSPAVRRGFNSGNTIYF. CDR3 nucleotides: TGTGCCAGCTCACCAGCCGTCAGAAGGGGTTTCAACTCTGGAAACACCATATATTTT.

J is TRBJ1-5 and V is TRBV19; D is unresolved. V was shortened by 4 bases and J by 1 base, with 11 bases between the two germline ends. This CDR3 has 15 amino acids. In germline, CDR1 is LNHDA, CDR2 SQIVND (reference sequence). The CDR3, as DNA: TGTGCCAGTAGTAGTACAATCTCAAGCAATCAGCCCCAGCATTTT. This gives the protein CASSSTISSNQPQHF. Full variable domain (remainder filled in from reference TRBV19 and TRBJ1-5): DGGITQSPKYLFRKEGQNVTLSCEQNLNHDAMYWYRQDPGQGLRLIYYSQIVNDFQKGDIAEGYSVSREKKESFPLTVTSAQKNPTAFYLCASSSTISSNQPQHFGDGTRLSIL.

This clone was detected once. The J gene is TRBJ2-7, the V gene TRBV6-5; 7 positions agree with TRBD1. With V trimmed by 6 bases and J by 1 base, 9 bases remained unmatched. The CDR3 has 15 residues. Per germline, CDR1 MNHEY and CDR2 SVGAGI. CDR3 sequence reads: CASRAAGTASYEQYF. DNA for the CDR3: TGTGCCAGCAGAGCCGCCGGGACAGCATCCTACGAGCAGTACTTC.

The chain uses TRBV6-5 and TRBJ1-1; D is perhaps TRBD1 (5 bases). The CDR3 runs to 14 residues. V lost 4 bases to trimming and J lost 0 bases, with 9 bases between them. Looked up from germline, CDR1 is MNHEY and CDR2 is SVGAGI. The CDR3 loop reads CASSSGLLNTEAFF. Written as DNA, the CDR3 is TGTGCCAGCAGTTCGGGACTTCTGAACACTGAAGCTTTCTTT.

V and J are TRBV7-9 and TRBJ1-1; D possibly corresponds to TRBD1 (6 bases). The V end was cut by 1 base, the J end by 2 bases, with 11 bases between. The CDR3 extends over 15 amino acids. Germline lookup yields CDR1 SEHNR and CDR2 FQNEAQ (reference sequence). CDR3 nucleotides: TGTGCCAGCAGCTTAGTTGCAGGGGCCAACACTGAAGCTTTCTTT. Protein: CASSLVAGANTEAFF.

This clone appeared once. The V call is TRBV25-1, the J call TRBJ2-1; no reliable D call. Trimming took off 3 bases at V and 2 bases at J, with 11 bases between the two ends. This CDR3 has 15 residues. Germline V lookup: CDR1 MGHDK, CDR2 SYGVNS. The CDR3 spells CASSDLGLTYNEQFF. The CDR3 nucleotides are TGTGCCAGCAGTGACCTCGGGTTGACCTACAATGAGCAGTTCTTC.

This sequence joins TRBV5-4 and TRBJ1-2, with D maybe TRBD1 (6 bases). The germline V gene encodes CDR1 SGHNT and CDR2 YYREEE (reference sequence). This CDR3 spans 15 amino acids. V shed 4 bases and J shed 3 bases, with 16 bases lying between them. CDR3 protein: CASSRVLQGDYGYTF. The CDR3 nucleotides read TGTGCCAGCAGCAGGGTCCTACAGGGTGACTATGGCTACACCTTC.

About this clone: This specimen includes other DNA sequences encoding the same CDR3. This CDR3 reads CASSEALSGSISYEQYV. The CDR3 coding sequence is TGCGCCAGCAGTGAAGCGCTCAGCGGGAGTATATCCTACGAGCAGTACGTC. The chain has TRBV6-1 and TRBJ2-7, with 8 bases lining up with TRBD2. Germline V gene data show CDR1 as MNHNS and CDR2 as SASEGT. The CDR3 length is 17 residues.

The V and J genes are TRBV4-1 and TRBJ1-1, with D maybe TRBD1 (5 bases). Trimming left V 4 bases short and J 10 bases short, with 19 bases between. The length of the CDR3 is 14 residues. The germline V gene encodes CDR1 MGHRA and CDR2 YSYEKL. The CDR3 loop reads CASSRPIQAETAFF. In nucleotides, the CDR3 is TGCGCCAGCAGCCGCCCAATACAGGCCGAGACAGCTTTCTTT.

The J gene is TRBJ2-5, the V gene TRBV19, with a weak D call TRBD1 (7 bases). Germline CDR1 reads LNHDA; CDR2 reads SQIVND (reference sequence). The CDR3 has 15 amino acids. V was cut by 4 bases and J by 5 bases, with 17 bases left in between. DNA of the CDR3: TGTGCCAGTAGTACCAATCTACAGGGGAGGGAGACCCAGTACTTC. It translates to CASSTNLQGRETQYF.

The J gene is TRBJ1-1, the V gene TRBV11-2; D not certain. CDR1 and CDR2 (germline): SGHAT, FQNNGV. The V end lost 5 bases, the J end lost 10 bases, and 17 bases lay between the germline ends. The CDR3 loop spans 13 amino acids. This chain's CDR3 is CASSLGSARGAFF. The CDR3 DNA is TGTGCCAGCAGCCTAGGGTCTGCGAGAGGAGCTTTCTTT.

V usage is TRBV7-2 and J usage is TRBJ1-2, with 10 bases identical to TRBD1. V lost 8 bases and J lost 4; bases outside the gene matches: 7. Germline CDR1 reads SGHTA; CDR2 reads FQGNSA. This CDR3 region has 14 residues. The CDR3 DNA reads as TGTGCCAGCGGGGCGGACAGGGGGAGCTATGGCTACACCTTC. This gives the protein CASGADRGSYGYTF. The entire variable domain, with the rest obtained from reference TRBV7-2 and TRBJ1-2, is as follows: GAGVSQSPSNKVTEKGKDVELRCDPISGHTALYWYRQSLGQGLEFLIYFQGNSAPDKSGLPSDRFSAERTGGSVSTLTIQRTQQEDSAVYLCASGADRGSYGYTFGSGTRLTVV.

The CDR3 sequence: CASSGIQGGDSWGYTF. CDR3 in DNA: TGTGCCAGCAGTGGCATCCAGGGAGGGGACTCGTGGGGCTACACCTTC. This sequence joins TRBV6-1 and TRBJ1-2; D is possibly TRBD1 (5 bases). Trimming removed 4 bases at V and 8 bases at J, with 23 bases between. There are 16 residues in the CDR3. In germline, CDR1 is MNHNS, CDR2 SASEGT.

The chain is built from TRBV5-1 and TRBJ2-3; 9 bases line up with TRBD2. The CDR3 consists of 16 residues. V shed 0 bases, J shed 5 bases, and the junction held 7 bases outside the gene matches. CDR1 and CDR2 (germline): SGHRS, YFSETQ. CDR3 protein: CASSLGLAGDIDTQYF. The CDR3 DNA reads as TGCGCCAGCAGCTTGGGGTTAGCGGGAGACATAGATACGCAGTATTTT.

The chain carries TRBV27 and TRBJ2-7, with 7 positions matching TRBD2. The V and J ends lost 4 bases and 2 bases, in that order; junction bases with no gene match: 5. CDR1 is MNHEY, CDR2 SMNVEV, per germline (reference sequence). The CDR3 covers 14 residues. Here the CDR3 DNA reads TGTGCCAGCAGTTCTGCGGGGGATCCCTACGAGCAGTACTTC. Protein product: CASSSAGDPYEQYF.

This chain joins TRBV11-3 and TRBJ2-5, with TRBD1 identical over 9 bases. CDR1 is SGHNT and CDR2 is YENEEA in the germline V gene. The CDR3 loop spans 13 amino acids. V was pared by 5 bases and J by 5 bases, with 3 bases of the junction left unmatched. The CDR3 coding sequence is TGTGCCAGCAGCCGGGGACAGGGTGAGACCCAGTACTTC. It encodes CASSRGQGETQYF.

The chain has TRBV5-1 and TRBJ2-5; 9 bases fit TRBD1. The CDR3 sequence is 18 residues long. The germline CDR1 and CDR2 sequences are SGHRS and YFSETQ. V trimming: 0 bases; J trimming: 2 bases; junction bases outside the gene matches: 11. CDR3: CASSLEGQGMGRQETQYF. CDR3 nucleotides: TGCGCCAGCAGCTTGGAGGGACAGGGTATGGGCCGACAAGAGACCCAGTACTTC.

This chain's CDR3 is CASSLGTGGDTQYF. As DNA, the CDR3 is TGTGCCAGCAGCTTGGGGACAGGGGGAGATACGCAGTATTTT. V usage is TRBV5-8 and J usage is TRBJ2-3; 10 bases map to TRBD1. The CDR3 has 14 residues. V gave up 0 bases and J gave up 5 bases; unmatched junction bases: 0. Per germline, CDR1 SGHTS and CDR2 YDEGEE. The whole variable domain, filled in from reference TRBV5-8 and TRBJ2-3, reads EAGVTQSPTHLIKTRGQQATLRCSPISGHTSVYWYQQALGLGLQFLLWYDEGEERNRGNFPPRFSGRQFPNYSSELNVNALELEDSALYLCASSLGTGGDTQYFGPGTRLTVL.

This chain joins TRBV19 and TRBJ1-1, with D possibly matching TRBD1 (5 bases). The germline CDR1 and CDR2 sequences are LNHDA and SQIVND (reference sequence). Trimming took 8 bases from V and 4 from J, leaving 17 bases between them. The length of the CDR3 is 14 residues. CDR3 nucleotides: TGTGCCAGTTCGGGCGTAGGGGTATTCACTGAAGCTTTCTTT. As protein: CASSGVGVFTEAFF.

The chain employs TRBV29-1 and TRBJ2-7; TRBD1 aligns across 9 bases. V lost 4 bases and J lost 6; bases outside the gene matches: 13. The length of the CDR3 is 15 residues. From germline, CDR1 is SQVTM and CDR2 ANQGSEA. The CDR3 DNA reads as TGCAGCGTTGTAGCCCCGGGACAGGGCTCCATCGAGCAGTACTTC. The encoded protein is CSVVAPGQGSIEQYF.

This clone turned up a few times. This rearrangement joins TRBV6-1 to TRBJ2-7; D perhaps matches TRBD1 (6 bases). Germline assignment: CDR1 MNHNS and CDR2 SASEGT. Trimming removed 6 bases at V and 0 bases at J, with 15 bases between. There are 15 residues in the CDR3. The CDR3: CASSLTGHGSYEQYV. The CDR3 DNA follows: TGTGCCAGCAGCTTAACAGGGCACGGCTCCTACGAGCAGTACGTC.

The chain joins TRBV13 to TRBJ2-7; 10 bases are shared with TRBD2. This CDR3 region has 15 residues. Germline CDR1 and CDR2: PRHDT and FYEKMQ (reference sequence). Trimming removed 5 bases from V and 5 bases from J; junction bases left unmatched: 9. DNA for the CDR3: TGTGCCAGCAGCGAGAGCGGGGGGGCCATCCACGAGCAGTACTTC. Amino acid sequence: CASSESGGAIHEQYF.

J is TRBJ2-5 and V is TRBV5-4; TRBD2 matches 12 bases. The V segment lost 3 bases and the J segment 5 bases; nucleotides outside the gene matches: 5. The germline CDR1 and CDR2 sequences are SGHNT and YYREEE (reference sequence). This CDR3 comprises 15 residues. CDR3 region: CASSSTSGSDETQYF. In DNA form, the CDR3 reads TGTGCCAGCAGCTCGACTAGCGGGAGCGATGAGACCCAGTACTTC.

The V gene is TRBV5-6, the J gene TRBJ1-2; TRBD1 is a possible D gene (5 bases). CDR1 is SGHDT and CDR2 is YYEEEE in the germline V gene. Trimming removed 0 bases at V and 7 bases at J, with 13 bases between. The CDR3 runs 14 residues. The CDR3 nucleotides are TGTGCCAGCAGCTTGGCACCAGGGTTAGGTGGCTACACCTTC. Its translation is CASSLAPGLGGYTF. Full variable domain (outside the CDR3, taken from reference TRBV5-6 and TRBJ1-2): DAGVTQSPTHLIKTRGQQVTLRCSPKSGHDTVSWYQQALGQGPQFIFQYYEEEERQRGNFPDRFSGHQFPNYSSELNVNALLLGDSALYLCASSLAPGLGGYTFGSGTRLTVV.

This chain connects TRBV6-5 to TRBJ2-1; no clear D gene. The V end lost 0 bases, the J end lost 9 bases, and 18 bases lay between the germline ends. The CDR3 runs 16 residues. The V gene's germline CDR1 is MNHEY and CDR2 SVGAGI. CDR3 sequence reads: CASSYSWSATRPEQFF. The CDR3 DNA reads TGTGCCAGCAGTTACTCGTGGTCGGCGACGCGGCCTGAGCAGTTCTTC.

The rearrangement uses TRBV19 and TRBJ1-5; TRBD1 is a possible D gene (5 bases). The CDR3 is 16 residues long. Germline V gives CDR1 LNHDA, CDR2 SQIVND (reference sequence). Trimming removed 4 bases at V and 3 bases at J, with 16 bases between. The CDR3 bases are TGTGCCAGTAGTACCGCCTACACAGGATACAATCAGCCCCAGCATTTT. Protein: CASSTAYTGYNQPQHF. Variable domain in full (rest from reference TRBV19 and TRBJ1-5): DGGITQSPKYLFRKEGQNVTLSCEQNLNHDAMYWYRQDPGQGLRLIYYSQIVNDFQKGDIAEGYSVSREKKESFPLTVTSAQKNPTAFYLCASSTAYTGYNQPQHFGDGTRLSIL.

This clone has more than one count but fewer than ten. The CDR3: CASSRTGGATDTQYF. The CDR3, as DNA: TGTGCCAGCTCACGGACGGGAGGGGCCACAGATACGCAGTATTTT. The chain has TRBV18 and TRBJ2-3; 8 bases map to TRBD2. This CDR3 spans 15 amino acids. Per germline, CDR1 KGHSH and CDR2 LQKENI. V lost 4 bases to trimming and J lost 2 bases; unmatched junction nucleotides: 5.